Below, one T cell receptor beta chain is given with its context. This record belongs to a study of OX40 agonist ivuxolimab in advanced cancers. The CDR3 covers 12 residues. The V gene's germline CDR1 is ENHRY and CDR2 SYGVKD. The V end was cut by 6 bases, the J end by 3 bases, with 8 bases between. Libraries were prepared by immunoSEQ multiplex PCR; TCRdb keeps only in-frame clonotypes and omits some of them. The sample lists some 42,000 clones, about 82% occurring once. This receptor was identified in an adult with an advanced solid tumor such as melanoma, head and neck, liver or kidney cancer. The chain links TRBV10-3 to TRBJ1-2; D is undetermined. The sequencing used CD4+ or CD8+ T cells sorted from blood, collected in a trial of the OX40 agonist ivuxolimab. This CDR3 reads CAIRVLHYGYTF. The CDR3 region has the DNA TGTGCCATCAGGGTCCTGCACTATGGCTACACCTTC.